The clone carrying this T cell receptor (beta chain) was counted only a few times. Its specificity is not known. This entry belongs to a study of blood T cells in healthy people across ages. Findings and caveats of the study: Per million T cells, the diversity of TCR beta decreased roughly linearly as age advanced. Diversity was higher, and naive CD4+ cells more numerous, in long-lived donors than in aged donors.

The CDR3 covers 16 residues. Germline CDR1 SGHKS, CDR2 YYEKEE (reference sequence). With V trimmed by 0 bases and J by 0 bases, 3 bases remained unmatched. A second PCR of 7 to 11 cycles used a sample-barcoded 5' primer and a J-beta primer mix. A single record per CDR3 protein comes from TCRdb applying MiXCR to the 5' RACE reads. The sample carries hundreds of thousands of distinct CDR3 sequences, about 21% recorded once. The sequence came from a man between 65 and 80 years old in good health. The chain combines TRBV5-5 with TRBJ2-1, with 7 nucleotides matching TRBD2. Sequenced material: blood. DNA for the CDR3: TGTGCCAGCAGCTTGGAGGGCGGGGGCTCCTACAATGAGCAGTTCTTC. Amino acid sequence: CASSLEGGGSYNEQFF.